Listed here are 29 T cell receptor beta chains from one sample, sequenced in a study of T-cell memory formation after mild COVID-19. Via MiXCR, TCRdb re-called the 5' RACE reads, giving one row per CDR3 protein. This sample has more than 250,000 distinct CDR3 sequences; 16% occur once, and the top ten carry around a fifth. The sequenced sample was PBMCs or a T cell subset sorted from them (not recorded which). Every receptor here comes from a man between 18 and 35 years old who had mild COVID-19 (a few samples of this study predate the infection). Cell type and time point are not known.

This rearrangement joins TRBV2 to TRBJ1-1; no definite D call. V was cut by 3 bases and J by 1 base, with 9 bases left in between. Germline V gene sequence: CDR1 SNHLY, CDR2 FYNNEI. The CDR3 is 14 amino acids. The CDR3 here is CASSDGPQNTEAFF. In nucleotides, the CDR3 is TGTGCCAGCAGTGACGGGCCACAGAACACTGAAGCTTTCTTT. Full variable domain (outside the CDR3, taken from reference TRBV2 and TRBJ1-1): EPEVTQTPSHQVTQMGQEVILRCVPISNHLYFYWYRQILGQKVEFLVSFYNNEISEKSEIFDDQFSVERPDGSNFTLKIRSTKLEDSAMYFCASSDGPQNTEAFFGQGTRLTVV.

This clonotype was picked up a small number of times. The chain couples TRBV23-1 to TRBJ2-1, with 8 bases aligning to TRBD1. TRBV23-1 is treated as an ORF (open reading frame) with a function not yet certain. The CDR3 has 15 amino acids. Trimming at V came to 3 bases and at J to 8 bases, leaving 9 bases not matched to a gene. The CDR3 reads CASSHGQGGDDEQFF. CDR3 sequence (DNA): TGCGCCAGCAGTCACGGACAGGGTGGGGATGATGAGCAGTTCTTC.

Only a few counts were recorded for this clonotype. The rearrangement links TRBV24-1 to TRBJ2-1, with 12 nucleotides matching TRBD2. Trimming at V came to 5 bases and at J to 6 bases, leaving 7 bases not matched to a gene. CDR1 is KGHDR, CDR2 SFDVKD, per germline. This CDR3 spans 16 amino acids. CDR3 DNA sequence: TGTGCCACCAGTGCCCTCGGACTAGCGGGAATCAATGAGCAGTTCTTC. As protein: CATSALGLAGINEQFF.

Written as DNA, the CDR3 is TGTGCCAGCAGCTTACTTAGCCCGTTCCCTAACTATGGCTACACCTTC. Translated: CASSLLSPFPNYGYTF. The V call is TRBV7-9, the J call TRBJ1-2; D remains ambiguous. Germline CDR1 reads SEHNR; CDR2 reads FQNEAQ (reference sequence). The V end lost 2 bases, the J end lost 0 bases, and 13 bases lay between the germline ends. The CDR3 totals 16 residues.

Points on this clonotype: A clone one base away is much larger, so this may be a read error. The chain links TRBV18 to TRBJ2-7; D remains ambiguous. V was shortened by 4 bases and J by 5 bases, with 12 bases between the two germline ends. Germline V gene lookup returns CDR1 KGHSH and CDR2 LQKENI. The CDR3 loop spans 13 amino acids. The CDR3 region has the DNA TGTGCCAGCTCACACCTGGACGGTGACGAGCAGTACTTC. As protein: CASSHLDGDEQYF.

This clonotype was seen repeatedly, ten times or more. The CDR3 bases are TGCGCCAGCAGCCATGCAACCGGGGTGGGGCGACTTTACGAGCAGTACTTC. Translating gives CASSHATGVGRLYEQYF. V usage is TRBV4-1 and J usage is TRBJ2-7; perhaps D is TRBD1 or TRBD2 (5 bases each). This CDR3 has 17 residues. Germline V CDR1 and CDR2: MGHRA, YSYEKL. V lost 3 bases, J lost 4 bases, and 22 bases lay in between.

The genes are TRBV5-6 and TRBJ1-1; no definite D call. Trimming stripped 1 base from V and 7 bases from J, with 8 bases between. Per the germline V gene, CDR1 is SGHDT and CDR2 is YYEEEE. CDR3 length: 12 residues. The CDR3 DNA follows: TGTGCCAGCAGCTTGTTTCCCAGTGAAGCTTTCTTT. This codes for CASSLFPSEAFF. Using reference TRBV5-6 and TRBJ1-1 for the parts outside the CDR3, the full variable domain is DAGVTQSPTHLIKTRGQQVTLRCSPKSGHDTVSWYQQALGQGPQFIFQYYEEEERQRGNFPDRFSGHQFPNYSSELNVNALLLGDSALYLCASSLFPSEAFFGQGTRLTVV.

The rearrangement joins TRBV20-1 to TRBJ1-5; 8 bases are shared with TRBD1. CDR1 and CDR2 from the germline V gene are DFQATT and SNEGSKA (reference sequence). This CDR3 has 16 amino acids. J gave up 6 bases and V 3 bases, and 13 bases lay outside the gene matches. The CDR3 region has the DNA TGCAGTGCTAGCACCGGGACAGGTTATCTTATTCAGCCCCAGCATTTT. Translated: CSASTGTGYLIQPQHF.

The rearrangement joins TRBV20-1 to TRBJ2-1; possibly TRBD2 for D (6 bases). Germline CDR1 reads DFQATT; CDR2 reads SNEGSKA (reference sequence). The CDR3 spans 16 residues. Trimming pared 0 bases from V and 0 bases from J, leaving 12 bases between. The CDR3 here is CSARDRRASSYNEQFF. CDR3 nucleotides: TGCAGTGCTAGAGATCGGAGGGCGAGCTCCTACAATGAGCAGTTCTTC.

This clonotype occurred once. This chain uses TRBV7-9 with TRBJ2-5, with TRBD2 matching over 7 bases. This CDR3 is 15 amino acids long. From germline, CDR1 is SEHNR and CDR2 FQNEAQ (reference sequence). The ends lost 2 bases at V and 4 bases at J; junction bases unmatched: 7. This CDR3 is CASSLLAVLGETQYF. CDR3 DNA sequence: TGTGCCAGCAGCTTACTAGCGGTCTTGGGAGAGACCCAGTACTTC.

V is TRBV5-1 and J is TRBJ2-7; the match to TRBD1 covers 9 bases. The ends lost 5 bases at V and 7 bases at J; junction bases unmatched: 7. CDR3 length: 13 residues. CDR1 is SGHRS and CDR2 is YFSETQ in the germline V gene. This CDR3 reads CASSHGTGLEQYV. The DNA for the CDR3 is TGCGCCAGCAGTCACGGGACAGGGCTTGAGCAGTACGTC.

CDR3 residues: CASSNEGWRNSNQPQHF. CDR3 DNA: TGTGCCAGCAGCAACGAGGGCTGGAGAAATAGCAATCAGCCCCAGCATTTT. V and J are TRBV21-1 and TRBJ1-5. TRBV21-1 is deemed a pseudogene. The length of the CDR3 is 17 residues.

This clonotype was recorded a few times. The chain carries TRBV18 and TRBJ2-7; D remains ambiguous. V lost 4 bases, J lost 0 bases, and 10 bases lay in between. CDR1 and CDR2 (germline): KGHSH, LQKENI. The CDR3 has 14 residues. CDR3 region: CASSLSRSSYEQYV. The CDR3 DNA sequence: TGTGCCAGCTCACTCTCCAGGAGCTCCTACGAGCAGTACGTC.

V usage is TRBV12-3 or TRBV12-4 and J usage is TRBJ1-2; D is unclear. Trimming left V 3 bases short and J 8 bases short, with 13 bases between. CDR3 length: 13 amino acids. CDR3 nucleotides: TGTGCCAGCAGTTTTTCGGCTGTCGGCGGCTACACCTTC. Its translation: CASSFSAVGGYTF.

The table lists this clonotype with a few counts. The chain carries TRBV6-2 or TRBV6-3 and TRBJ1-5; TRBD1 matches 9 bases. CDR3 length equals 16 residues. From germline, CDR1 is MNHEY and CDR2 SVGEGT. Germline trimming cut 7 bases from V and 7 bases from J; bases unmatched to any gene: 14. CDR3 DNA sequence: TGTGCCAGCAACCCCGGGACAGGGAGTCCCTGGCAGCCCCAGCATTTT. Translation gives CASNPGTGSPWQPQHF.

Only a few counts were recorded for this clonotype. This rearrangement joins TRBV6-1 to TRBJ2-7; TRBD2 matches 11 bases. CDR1 is MNHNS and CDR2 is SASEGT in the germline V gene. The CDR3 has 15 amino acids. Trimming cost V 6 bases and J 2 bases; bases outside gene matches: 6. CDR3 amino acids: CASSRSGGAAYEQYF. CDR3 coding DNA: TGTGCCAGCAGCCGTAGCGGGGGGGCGGCCTACGAGCAGTACTTC.

This clonotype was detected only a few times. The chain has TRBV5-8 and TRBJ1-2; D is uncertain. CDR3 length equals 15 residues. Trimming removed 2 bases at V and 1 base at J, with 12 bases between. Germline lookup yields CDR1 SGHTS and CDR2 YDEGEE. The CDR3 nucleotides are TGTGCCAGCAGCTTCGGGAGCAGGCTTAACTATGGCTACACCTTC. Protein: CASSFGSRLNYGYTF. The complete variable domain, with remaining parts taken from reference TRBV5-8 and TRBJ1-2, reads EAGVTQSPTHLIKTRGQQATLRCSPISGHTSVYWYQQALGLGLQFLLWYDEGEERNRGNFPPRFSGRQFPNYSSELNVNALELEDSALYLCASSFGSRLNYGYTFGSGTRLTVV.

This clonotype has more than one count but fewer than ten. A read error may account for a junction end that differs from germline. The J gene is TRBJ2-5, the V gene TRBV20-1, with D possibly being TRBD2 (5 bases). CDR1 and CDR2 (germline): DFQATT, SNEGSKA (reference sequence). The CDR3 runs to 14 residues. The CDR3 spells CSARFGRAQGTQYF. The CDR3 region has the DNA TGCAGTGCTAGATTCGGGCGGGCACAAGGGACCCAGTACTTC.

This clonotype was counted a single time. The chain joins TRBV2 to TRBJ2-1, with 15 bases identical to TRBD2. Germline V lookup: CDR1 SNHLY, CDR2 FYNNEI. The V and J ends lost 5 bases and 15 bases, in that order; junction bases with no gene match: 14. The CDR3 contains 16 residues. CDR3 bases: TGTGCCAGCAGTTCACGTAGGACTAGCGGGGGGGCGATGCGGTTCTTC. It encodes CASSSRRTSGGAMRFF.

This clonotype was counted ten times or more. CDR3 loop: CSARDPTSGVTDTQYF. CDR3 in DNA: TGCAGTGCTAGAGATCCGACTAGCGGGGTTACAGATACGCAGTATTTT. The chain combines TRBV20-1 with TRBJ2-3; 11 bases fit TRBD2. V lost 0 bases, J lost 3 bases, and 5 bases stayed unmatched. The germline gives CDR1 DFQATT, CDR2 SNEGSKA (reference sequence). The CDR3 spans 16 residues.

The J gene is TRBJ1-1, the V gene TRBV5-1, with no clear D. Trimming shortened V by 1 base and J by 0 bases, and 7 bases separated the two germline ends. Per germline, CDR1 SGHRS and CDR2 YFSETQ. This CDR3 spans 14 amino acids. The CDR3 protein is CASSLLTLNTEAFF. The CDR3 nucleotides are TGCGCCAGCAGCTTGCTGACACTGAACACTGAAGCTTTCTTT.

This clonotype was counted only a few times. The rearrangement joins TRBV4-2 to TRBJ2-5; 11 nucleotides agree with TRBD2. Germline CDR1 reads LGHNA; CDR2 reads YNFKEQ. Trimming cost V 0 bases and J 5 bases; bases outside gene matches: 8. The length of the CDR3 is 17 residues. CDR3 nucleotides: TGTGCCAGCAGCCAAGATGGCACTAGCGGGGGTAGTGAGACCCAGTACTTC. As protein: CASSQDGTSGGSETQYF.

The chain employs TRBV7-6 and TRBJ2-7; D uncertain. V lost 2 bases and J 5 bases, leaving 7 bases between the germline ends. Germline assignment: CDR1 SGHVS and CDR2 FNYEAQ. The CDR3 has 12 residues. CDR3: CASSLLGNEQYF. Written as DNA, the CDR3 is TGTGCCAGCAGCTTATTGGGAAACGAGCAGTACTTC.

This clonotype was counted only a few times. V and J are TRBV5-1 and TRBJ2-2; tentatively, D is TRBD1 (6 bases). The ends were cut back, 0 bases at V and 5 bases at J, with 11 bases in the middle. There are 15 residues in the CDR3. Germline loops: CDR1 SGHRS, CDR2 YFSETQ. CDR3 bases: TGCGCCAGCAGCTTGGTACAGGGTTGGACCGGGGAGCTGTTTTTT. Translated: CASSLVQGWTGELFF.

This clonotype appeared many times. This rearrangement joins TRBV20-1 to TRBJ2-1; 10 bases are shared with TRBD2. With 0 bases clipped from V and 1 base from J, the junction kept 12 bases outside the gene matches. Germline-derived CDR1 and CDR2 are DFQATT and SNEGSKA (reference sequence). There are 19 residues in the CDR3. CDR3 DNA sequence: TGCAGTGCTAGAGATCTAAACCCTAGCGGGGGTTCGTCCTACAATGAGCAGTTCTTC. Translating gives CSARDLNPSGGSSYNEQFF.

This clonotype was seen a handful of times. The chain is built from TRBV7-9 and TRBJ2-3; D call uncertain. There are 14 residues in the CDR3. The germline V gene encodes CDR1 SEHNR and CDR2 FQNEAQ (reference sequence). V was cut by 0 bases and J by 4 bases, with 8 bases left in between. The CDR3 bases are TGTGCCAGCAGCTTAGCGCCGGACCCAGATACGCAGTATTTT. Its translation is CASSLAPDPDTQYF.

The chain couples TRBV29-1 to TRBJ2-3, with 11 positions matching TRBD1. V dropped 7 bases and J dropped 0; count of bases not matched to a gene: 3. The CDR3 consists of 14 residues. In germline, CDR1 is SQVTM, CDR2 ANQGSEA. The CDR3 is CSAGQGASTDTQYF. CDR3 bases: TGCAGCGCTGGACAGGGGGCCAGCACAGATACGCAGTATTTT.

The rearrangement links TRBV15 to TRBJ2-7, with 9 bases identical to TRBD1. J gave up 5 bases and V 3 bases, and 2 bases lay outside the gene matches. The CDR3 has 13 amino acids. CDR1 and CDR2 from the germline V gene are LNHNV and YYDKDF (reference sequence). CDR3 loop: CATSRGQGNEQYF. The CDR3 region has the DNA TGTGCCACCAGCAGGGGACAGGGAAACGAGCAGTACTTC.

There are a few counts of this clonotype. The chain has TRBV28 and TRBJ2-7; D gene ambiguous. The germline V gene has CDR1 MDHEN and CDR2 SYDVKM. Trimming left V 3 bases short and J 2 bases short, with 8 bases between. The CDR3 has 13 residues. The CDR3 protein is CASSFGQTYEQYV. The CDR3 bases are TGTGCCAGCAGTTTTGGCCAGACCTACGAGCAGTACGTC.